What follows is one TCR beta chain and its context. Its target is not known. Per the germline V gene, CDR1 is MNHNS and CDR2 is SASEGT. Deletions cut 4 bases from V and 3 bases from J, with 9 bases between. The CDR3 extends over 13 amino acids. The source of the sample is a study of regulatory T cells. Notes on the study in general: Hydrophobic residues at CDR3 positions 6 and 7 were enriched in conventional CD4+ T cells of CD3G-deficient patients. Regulatory T cells showed the strongest V-J pair restriction and V/J gene skewing among patient repertoires.

Primers: 52 TRBV forward and 13 TRBJ reverse. Sequencing was performed with immunoSEQ multiplex PCR; in TCRdb, only in-frame clones are kept and a portion is missing. This sample has 20,000 to 25,000 clones, with around nine tenths found just once. Sequencing was done on a sample of conventional CD4+ T cells sorted from blood. V and J are TRBV6-1 and TRBJ1-1; D unresolved. The source of this sequence is a child aged 5 to 17 with CD3G deficiency. The CDR3 region is CASSGGPHTEAFF. Here the CDR3 DNA reads TGTGCCAGCAGTGGCGGGCCTCACACTGAAGCTTTCTTT.